This TCR beta chain was obtained from a study of post-analysis software for immune sequencing data. Overall study: Multiple sclerosis in the patients followed relapsing-remitting, secondary progressive and progressive-relapsing courses. Points from the study as a whole: By F measure, strong co-clustering occurred among samples prepared in the same batch.

Tagging with unique molecular identifiers was a feature of the TCR beta cDNA libraries. The yield from about 1 to 10 million T cells was 500,000 or so cDNA molecules in total. TCRdb re-analysed the PCR reads in MiXCR, keeping a single row per CDR3 protein. Counted here are about 150,000 distinct CDR3 sequences, about 29% occurring once; the ten biggest clones make up over 1.2%. Concerning this clonotype itself: What it binds is unknown.

This receptor was identified in a girl aged 10-17 years with multiple sclerosis. Source material: blood.

The CDR3 protein is CAGTRTSGSGGTDTQYF. The CDR3 bases are TGTGCCGGCACCCGGACTAGCGGGAGTGGAGGCACAGATACGCAGTATTTT. The gene calls are TRBV6-6 and TRBJ2-3; TRBD2 matches at 13 bases. This CDR3 is 17 amino acids long. Germline assignment: CDR1 MNHNY and CDR2 SVGAGI (reference sequence). Unmatched junction bases numbered 12, after V lost 11 bases and J lost 1 base.